The 26 T cell receptor beta chains reported below all come from one sample, sequenced in a study of T cell responses to AZD1222 COVID-19 vaccine. Repertoires were generated with immunoSEQ multiplex PCR, while TCRdb's copy carries only in-frame clones and drops some. The sample gives about 100,000 clones, over 90% of which show up once; more than 1.5% is in the top ten. Here the sequenced sample was peripheral blood, taken on day 0 of AZD1222 vaccination. These receptors were obtained from an adult in good health.

The chain carries TRBV11-2 and TRBJ1-5; D gene unclear. This CDR3 has 13 residues. Germline V gene lookup returns CDR1 SGHAT and CDR2 FQNNGV. With 1 base removed from V and 3 bases from J, the gap between germline ends came to 4 bases. The CDR3 sequence is CASSLADNQPQHF. In nucleotides, the CDR3 is TGTGCCAGCAGCTTAGCAGACAATCAGCCCCAGCATTTT.

V and J are TRBV5-1 and TRBJ1-6; D unresolved. Trimming took off 5 bases at V and 7 bases at J, with 10 bases between the two ends. CDR3 length: 13 amino acids. The germline CDR1 and CDR2 sequences are SGHRS and YFSETQ. The CDR3 loop is CASRVQDNSPLHF. Written as DNA, the CDR3 is TGCGCCAGCAGGGTCCAGGACAATTCACCCCTCCACTTT.

This clone was counted a single time. The chain employs TRBV29-1 and TRBJ1-4; maybe TRBD1 (6 bases). The germline V gene encodes CDR1 SQVTM and CDR2 ANQGSEA. This CDR3 has 13 residues. Trimming removed 7 bases at V and 5 bases at J, with 14 bases between. The chain's CDR3 is CSANREVNEKLFF. The CDR3 DNA follows: TGCAGCGCAAACAGGGAAGTAAATGAAAAACTGTTTTTT.

The chain uses TRBV30 and TRBJ2-4; D gene ambiguous. The V gene lost 2 bases and the J gene lost 0 bases, with 17 bases spanning the gap. The CDR3 covers 17 residues. CDR1 and CDR2 from the germline V gene are GTSNPN and SVGIG (reference sequence). The chain's CDR3 is CAWSTGPLWIAKNIQYF. The CDR3 DNA reads as TGTGCCTGGAGTACGGGCCCGTTATGGATAGCCAAAAACATTCAGTACTTC.

This rearrangement joins TRBV7-3 to TRBJ2-1, with 13 bases lining up with TRBD2. The CDR3 extends over 16 amino acids. Germline V gene lookup returns CDR1 SGHTA and CDR2 FQGTGA. V gave up 5 bases and J gave up 3 bases; unmatched junction bases: 4. CDR3 nucleotide sequence: TGTGCCAGCAGCCCGGGACTAGCGGGGATCTACAATGAGCAGTTCTTC. It codes for CASSPGLAGIYNEQFF.

In nucleotides, the CDR3 is TGCGCCAGCAGGAGGAACCCCGGGGGGCCCACAGATACGCAGTATTTT. Protein sequence: CASRRNPGGPTDTQYF. The chain uses TRBV5-1 and TRBJ2-3; possibly TRBD2 for D (7 bases). Trimming removed 5 bases from V and 2 bases from J, with 18 bases in between. Per germline, CDR1 SGHRS and CDR2 YFSETQ. This CDR3 region has 16 residues.

This clone has more than one count but fewer than ten. This chain joins TRBV19 and TRBJ2-7; D not resolved. The CDR3 loop spans 11 amino acids. With 3 bases removed from V and 3 bases from J, the gap between germline ends came to 3 bases. Germline values: CDR1 LNHDA, CDR2 SQIVND (reference sequence). DNA of the CDR3: TGTGCCAGTAGTATTGGCTACGAGCAGTACTTC. Translated: CASSIGYEQYF.

This clone was observed once. The CDR3 bases are TGTGCCAGTAGTATTGGGACAGGGAGCGAGACCCAGTACTTC. Protein sequence: CASSIGTGSETQYF. This chain joins TRBV19 and TRBJ2-5, with 9 bases matching TRBD1. V trimming: 3 bases; J trimming: 5 bases; junction bases outside the gene matches: 4. The CDR3 runs 14 residues. Germline V gene data show CDR1 as LNHDA and CDR2 as SQIVND (reference sequence).

The chain uses TRBV13 and TRBJ2-1; D gene uncertain. The length of the CDR3 is 17 residues. In germline, CDR1 is PRHDT, CDR2 FYEKMQ (reference sequence). The V end was cut by 1 base, the J end by 6 bases, with 19 bases between. Here the CDR3 reads CASSLAGPRLSGNEQFF. CDR3 in DNA: TGTGCCAGCAGCTTAGCTGGTCCTAGGCTATCGGGCAATGAGCAGTTCTTC.

The chain joins TRBV3-1 (or the pseudogene TRBV3-2) to TRBJ2-3, with a weak D call TRBD2 (5 bases). V was shortened by 1 base and J by 10 bases, with 21 bases between the two germline ends. This CDR3 is built from 16 residues. Germline V gene data show CDR1 as LGHDT and CDR2 as YNNKEL (reference sequence). The DNA for the CDR3 is TGTGCCAGCAGCCAAGGAAAGTTAGCGCCACACCGGGCGCAGTATTTT. Translating it yields CASSQGKLAPHRAQYF.

This sequence joins TRBV13 and TRBJ1-2; TRBD1 matches at 9 bases. Germline values: CDR1 PRHDT, CDR2 FYEKMQ (reference sequence). With 5 bases clipped from V and 7 bases from J, the junction kept 11 bases outside the gene matches. The CDR3 length is 15 residues. The CDR3 here is CASSRPGQGSSGYTF. The CDR3 bases are TGTGCCAGCAGCCGACCCGGACAGGGGAGTAGTGGCTACACCTTC. Looking up the rest from reference TRBV13 and TRBJ1-2 gives the full variable domain: AAGVIQSPRHLIKEKRETATLKCYPIPRHDTVYWYQQGPGQDPQFLISFYEKMQSDKGSIPDRFSAQQFSDYHSELNMSSLELGDSALYFCASSRPGQGSSGYTFGSGTRLTVV.

This sequence joins TRBV5-1 and TRBJ1-1, with D possibly being TRBD1 (5 bases). Germline V gives CDR1 SGHRS, CDR2 YFSETQ. This CDR3 comprises 13 residues. The germline V and J ends were trimmed by 0 bases and 4 bases, with 7 bases remaining between them. The CDR3 loop reads CASSLGGGTEAFF. The CDR3 DNA is TGCGCCAGCAGCTTGGGTGGGGGCACTGAAGCTTTCTTT.

The chain employs TRBV30 and TRBJ1-5, with D possibly being TRBD1 (5 bases). Germline-derived CDR1 and CDR2 are GTSNPN and SVGIG (reference sequence). The CDR3 is 16 residues long. Trimming stripped 0 bases from V and 5 bases from J, with 17 bases between. Written as DNA, the CDR3 is TGTGCCTGGAGTGTAAAGGCAGGGATCGGCGATCAGCCCCAGCATTTT. Translated, it gives CAWSVKAGIGDQPQHF.

This sequence joins TRBV5-1 and TRBJ2-2; TRBD2 matches 8 bases. Trimming cost V 4 bases and J 1 base; bases outside gene matches: 9. The CDR3 loop spans 17 amino acids. Germline lookup yields CDR1 SGHRS and CDR2 YFSETQ. The CDR3 reads CASSPTLGLGNTGELFF. The CDR3 DNA is TGCGCCAGCAGCCCGACCCTGGGACTAGGGAACACCGGGGAGCTGTTTTTT.

The chain's CDR3 is CASRDQTLHF. CDR3 sequence (DNA): TGTGCCAGCAGGGACCAAACCCTCCACTTT. This chain uses TRBV28 with TRBJ1-6; unclear D gene. Trimming took off 6 bases at V and 14 bases at J, with 8 bases between the two ends. CDR3 length: 10 residues. The germline CDR1 and CDR2 sequences are MDHEN and SYDVKM.

The V and J genes are TRBV19 and TRBJ1-2, with D unclear. V lost 6 bases and J 2 bases, leaving 10 bases between the germline ends. The CDR3 is 13 amino acids. The germline gives CDR1 LNHDA, CDR2 SQIVND (reference sequence). The CDR3 loop reads CASSTALNYGYTF. DNA for the CDR3: TGTGCCAGTAGCACTGCCTTAAACTATGGCTACACCTTC. Supplemented by reference TRBV19 and TRBJ1-2, the full variable domain reads DGGITQSPKYLFRKEGQNVTLSCEQNLNHDAMYWYRQDPGQGLRLIYYSQIVNDFQKGDIAEGYSVSREKKESFPLTVTSAQKNPTAFYLCASSTALNYGYTFGSGTRLTVV.

The rearrangement uses TRBV30 and TRBJ1-2; 12 positions agree with TRBD1. CDR1 GTSNPN and CDR2 SVGIG come from the germline V gene (reference sequence). This CDR3 has 14 residues. V dropped 4 bases and J dropped 4; count of bases not matched to a gene: 4. The CDR3 nucleotides are TGTGCCTGGAAGGGACAGGGGGCCGCCTATGGCTACACCTTC. It codes for CAWKGQGAAYGYTF. Full variable domain (remainder filled in from reference TRBV30 and TRBJ1-2): SQTIHQWPATLVQPVGSPLSLECTVEGTSNPNLYWYRQAAGRGLQLLFYSVGIGQISSEVPQNLSASRPQDRQFILSSKKLLLSDSGFYLCAWKGQGAAYGYTFGSGTRLTVV.

The chain recombines TRBV9 with TRBJ2-7; tentatively, D is TRBD2 (5 bases). Trimming removed 4 bases at V and 3 bases at J, with 14 bases between. The CDR3 runs to 14 residues. The germline CDR1 and CDR2 sequences are SGDLS and YYNGEE. The CDR3 is CASSPRTGSYEQYF. The DNA for the CDR3 is TGTGCCAGCAGCCCCCGGACTGGAAGCTACGAGCAGTACTTC.

The gene calls are TRBV6-1 and TRBJ2-2, with TRBD2 as a possible D gene (5 bases). This CDR3 is 14 amino acids long. Trimming cost V 2 bases and J 6 bases, with 10 bases left between them. Germline CDR1 reads MNHNS; CDR2 reads SASEGT. CDR3: CASSETGIAGELFF. The CDR3 DNA is TGTGCCAGCAGTGAAACCGGGATTGCCGGGGAGCTGTTTTTT.

This chain links TRBV6-5 with TRBJ2-3; D possibly uses TRBD1 or TRBD2 (6 bases each). Trimming cost V 2 bases and J 4 bases, with 10 bases left between them. Germline V gene data show CDR1 as MNHEY and CDR2 as SVGAGI. The CDR3 runs to 14 residues. CDR3 nucleotide sequence: TGTGCCAGCAGTTACGGGGGGCTGGCAGATACGCAGTATTTT. This translates into CASSYGGLADTQYF.

The V call is TRBV2, the J call TRBJ1-1; no reliable D call. Germline CDR1 and CDR2: SNHLY and FYNNEI. This CDR3 comprises 14 residues. Trimming removed 5 bases from V and 4 bases from J, with 14 bases in between. CDR3: CASSSREGATEAFF. In nucleotides, the CDR3 is TGTGCCAGCAGTAGTCGAGAAGGAGCCACTGAAGCTTTCTTT.

The chain carries TRBV2 and TRBJ2-1; unclear D gene. V lost 3 bases, J lost 0 bases, and 9 bases lay in between. The CDR3 is made up of 15 amino acids. CDR1 is SNHLY and CDR2 is FYNNEI in the germline V gene. Here the CDR3 DNA reads TGTGCCAGCAGTGATCAATCTAGCTCCTACAATGAGCAGTTCTTC. Its protein product is CASSDQSSSYNEQFF.

V gene TRBV14 combines with J gene TRBJ2-1; D gene ambiguous. CDR3 length equals 15 residues. Trimming removed 1 base from V and 3 bases from J, with 10 bases in between. CDR1 and CDR2 (germline): SGHDN, FVKESK. The CDR3 DNA sequence: TGTGCCAGCAGCCAAGTTGGAGCCGTCTACAATGAGCAGTTCTTC. Its translation: CASSQVGAVYNEQFF.

This chain joins TRBV6-5 and TRBJ2-5; possible D gene TRBD2, 6 bases. Between the trimmed V and J ends, which lost 8 bases and 1 base, there was a span of 17 bases. CDR1 MNHEY and CDR2 SVGAGI come from the germline V gene. This CDR3 comprises 15 residues. CDR3 coding DNA: TGTGCCAGCCCTCTAGCGAAACGGGTCCAAGAGACCCAGTACTTC. This sequence encodes CASPLAKRVQETQYF.

This chain joins TRBV20-1 and TRBJ1-6, with D unclear. The CDR3 has 15 amino acids. Trimming took off 3 bases at V and 0 bases at J, with 9 bases between the two ends. Germline V CDR1 and CDR2: DFQATT, SNEGSKA (reference sequence). The CDR3 nucleotides are TGCAGTGCTAGTCGCAGGAGCTCCTATAATTCACCCCTCCACTTT. Amino acid sequence: CSASRRSSYNSPLHF.

This chain uses TRBV28 with TRBJ1-1; 9 bases line up with TRBD1. V dropped 5 bases and J dropped 5; count of bases not matched to a gene: 9. CDR1 and CDR2 from the germline V gene are MDHEN and SYDVKM. The CDR3 runs 15 residues. In DNA, the CDR3 is TGTGCCAGCAGTCCGAATACAGGGGGCAGTACTGAAGCTTTCTTT. It translates to CASSPNTGGSTEAFF.